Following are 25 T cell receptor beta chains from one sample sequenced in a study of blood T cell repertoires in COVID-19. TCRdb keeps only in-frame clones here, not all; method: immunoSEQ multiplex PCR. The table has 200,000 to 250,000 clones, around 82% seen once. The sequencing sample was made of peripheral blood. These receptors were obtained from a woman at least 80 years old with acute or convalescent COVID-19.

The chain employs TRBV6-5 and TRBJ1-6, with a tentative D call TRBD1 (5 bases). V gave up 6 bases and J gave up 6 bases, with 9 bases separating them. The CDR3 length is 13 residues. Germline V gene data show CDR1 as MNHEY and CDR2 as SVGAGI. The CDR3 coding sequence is TGTGCCAGCAGGGGACTCGTTAATTCACCCCTCCACTTT. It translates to CASRGLVNSPLHF.

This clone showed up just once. Written as DNA, the CDR3 is TGTGCCAGTAGTCTCGCCGGGACAGGGATCTACGAGCAGTACTTC. As protein: CASSLAGTGIYEQYF. The chain employs TRBV19 and TRBJ2-7; TRBD1 matches at 9 bases. V lost 5 bases and J lost 3; bases outside the gene matches: 8. Germline lookup yields CDR1 LNHDA and CDR2 SQIVND (reference sequence). The CDR3 has 15 amino acids.

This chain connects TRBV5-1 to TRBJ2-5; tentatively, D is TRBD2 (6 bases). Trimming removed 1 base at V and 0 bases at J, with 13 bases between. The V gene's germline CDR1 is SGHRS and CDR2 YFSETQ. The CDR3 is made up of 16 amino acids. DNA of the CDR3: TGCGCCAGCAGCTTGATGGGCGGGGATTACCAAGAGACCCAGTACTTC. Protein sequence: CASSLMGGDYQETQYF.

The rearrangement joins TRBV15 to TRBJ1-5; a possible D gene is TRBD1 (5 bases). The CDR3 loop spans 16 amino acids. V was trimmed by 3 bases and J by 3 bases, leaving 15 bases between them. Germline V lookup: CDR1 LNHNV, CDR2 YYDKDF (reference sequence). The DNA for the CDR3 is TGTGCCACCAGCAGGGGGGGGGAGTGGCCCAATCAGCCCCAGCATTTT. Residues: CATSRGGEWPNQPQHF.

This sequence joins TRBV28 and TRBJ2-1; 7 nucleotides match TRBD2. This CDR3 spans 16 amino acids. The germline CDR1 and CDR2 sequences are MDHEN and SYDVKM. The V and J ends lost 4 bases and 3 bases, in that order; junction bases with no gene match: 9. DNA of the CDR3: TGTGCCAGCAGTTCGTATCGAGCGGGGAACTACAATGAGCAGTTCTTC. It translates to CASSSYRAGNYNEQFF. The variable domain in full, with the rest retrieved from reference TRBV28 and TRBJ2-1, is DVKVTQSSRYLVKRTGEKVFLECVQDMDHENMFWYRQDPGLGLRLIYFSYDVKMKEKGDIPEGYSVSREKKERFSLILESASTNQTSMYLCASSSYRAGNYNEQFFGPGTRLTVL.

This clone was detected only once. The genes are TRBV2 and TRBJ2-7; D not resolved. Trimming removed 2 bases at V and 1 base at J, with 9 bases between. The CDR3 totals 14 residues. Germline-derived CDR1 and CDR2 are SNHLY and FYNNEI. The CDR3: CASSESTTSYEQYF. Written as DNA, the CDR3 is TGTGCCAGCAGTGAAAGCACGACTTCCTACGAGCAGTACTTC. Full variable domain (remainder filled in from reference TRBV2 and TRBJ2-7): EPEVTQTPSHQVTQMGQEVILRCVPISNHLYFYWYRQILGQKVEFLVSFYNNEISEKSEIFDDQFSVERPDGSNFTLKIRSTKLEDSAMYFCASSESTTSYEQYFGPGTRLTVT.

CDR3 sequence (DNA): TGTGCCAGCAGCAAATGTAACAGGGGCCAAAATTATAGCAATCAGCCCCAGCATTTT. Translating it yields CASSKCNRGQNYSNQPQHF. The chain recombines TRBV21-1 with TRBJ1-5; whether TRBD1, the table's D call, matches the DNA was not checked. TRBV21-1 is a pseudogene locus. The CDR3 sequence is 19 residues long.

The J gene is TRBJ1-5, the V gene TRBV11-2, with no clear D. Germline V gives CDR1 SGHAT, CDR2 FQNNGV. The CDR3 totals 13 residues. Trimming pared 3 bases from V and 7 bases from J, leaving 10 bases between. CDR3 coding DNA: TGTGCCAGCAGCTTTGAGGGAGGCCAGCCCCAGCATTTT. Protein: CASSFEGGQPQHF.

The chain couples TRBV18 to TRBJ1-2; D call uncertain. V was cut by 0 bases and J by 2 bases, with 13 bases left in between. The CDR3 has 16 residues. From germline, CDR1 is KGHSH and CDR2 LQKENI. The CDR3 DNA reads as TGTGCCAGCTCACCACCCCCCCAGATTGTCAACTATGGCTACACCTTC. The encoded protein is CASSPPPQIVNYGYTF.

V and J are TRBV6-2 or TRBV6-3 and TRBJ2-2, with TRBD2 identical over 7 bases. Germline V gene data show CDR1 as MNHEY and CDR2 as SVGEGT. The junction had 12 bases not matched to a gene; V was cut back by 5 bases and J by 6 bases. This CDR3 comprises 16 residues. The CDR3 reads CASSDYRTRFAGELFF. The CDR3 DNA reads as TGTGCCAGCAGTGACTACCGGACTAGATTCGCCGGGGAGCTGTTTTTT.

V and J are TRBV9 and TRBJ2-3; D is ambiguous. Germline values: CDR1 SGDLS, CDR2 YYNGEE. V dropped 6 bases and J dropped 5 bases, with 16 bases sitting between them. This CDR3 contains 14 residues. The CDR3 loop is CASTAFDRGDTQYF. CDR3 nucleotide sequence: TGTGCCAGCACCGCGTTCGATAGAGGAGATACGCAGTATTTT. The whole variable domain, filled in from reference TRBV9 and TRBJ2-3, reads DSGVTQTPKHLITATGQRVTLRCSPRSGDLSVYWYQQSLDQGLQFLIQYYNGEERAKGNILERFSAQQFPDLHSELNLSSLELGDSALYFCASTAFDRGDTQYFGPGTRLTVL.

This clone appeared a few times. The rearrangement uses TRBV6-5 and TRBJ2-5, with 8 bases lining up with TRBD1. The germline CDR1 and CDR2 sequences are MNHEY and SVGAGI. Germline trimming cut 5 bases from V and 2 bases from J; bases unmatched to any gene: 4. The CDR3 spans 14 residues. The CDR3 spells CASSPGGSQETQYF. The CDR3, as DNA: TGTGCCAGCAGTCCAGGGGGCTCGCAAGAGACCCAGTACTTC.

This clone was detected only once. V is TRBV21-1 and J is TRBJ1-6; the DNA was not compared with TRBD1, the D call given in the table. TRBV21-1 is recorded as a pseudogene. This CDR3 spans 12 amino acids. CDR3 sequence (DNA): TGTGCCACACCGACACTCCCCTCACCCCTCCACTTT. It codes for CATPTLPSPLHF.

This chain's CDR3 is CASSQDRGPYNEQFF. CDR3 sequence (DNA): TGCGCCAGCAGCCAGGACAGGGGGCCCTACAATGAGCAGTTCTTC. The J gene is TRBJ2-1, the V gene TRBV4-1; 11 bases align to TRBD1. Germline trimming cut 3 bases from V and 2 bases from J; bases unmatched to any gene: 0. CDR3 length: 15 residues. Germline-derived CDR1 and CDR2 are MGHRA and YSYEKL.

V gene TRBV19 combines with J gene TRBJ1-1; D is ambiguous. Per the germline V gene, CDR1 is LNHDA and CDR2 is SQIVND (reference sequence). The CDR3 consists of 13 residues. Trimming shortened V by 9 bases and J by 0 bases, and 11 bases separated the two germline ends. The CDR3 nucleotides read TGTGCCAGCAGTGAGATTGTGAACACTGAAGCTTTCTTT. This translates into CASSEIVNTEAFF. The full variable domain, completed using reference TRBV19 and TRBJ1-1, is DGGITQSPKYLFRKEGQNVTLSCEQNLNHDAMYWYRQDPGQGLRLIYYSQIVNDFQKGDIAEGYSVSREKKESFPLTVTSAQKNPTAFYLCASSEIVNTEAFFGQGTRLTVV.

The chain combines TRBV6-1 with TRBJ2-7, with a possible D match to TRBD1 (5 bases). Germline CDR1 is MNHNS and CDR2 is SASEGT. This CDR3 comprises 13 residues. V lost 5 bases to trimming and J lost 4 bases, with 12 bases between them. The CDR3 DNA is TGTGCCAGCAGTTCCTTCTCAGGGTACGAGCAGTACTTC. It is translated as CASSSFSGYEQYF.

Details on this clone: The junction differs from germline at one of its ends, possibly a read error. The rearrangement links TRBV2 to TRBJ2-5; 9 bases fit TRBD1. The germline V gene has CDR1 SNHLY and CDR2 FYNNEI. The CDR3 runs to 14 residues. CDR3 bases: TGTGCCAGTAGTGGACAGGGGAGGATGGAGACCCAGTACTTC. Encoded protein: CASSGQGRMETQYF.

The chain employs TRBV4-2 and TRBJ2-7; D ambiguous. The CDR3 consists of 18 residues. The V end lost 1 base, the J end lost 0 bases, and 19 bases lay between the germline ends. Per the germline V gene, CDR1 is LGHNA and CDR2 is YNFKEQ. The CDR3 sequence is CASSQGTQSSPLSYEQYF. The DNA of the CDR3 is TGTGCCAGCAGCCAAGGAACTCAAAGTTCCCCCCTCTCCTACGAGCAGTACTTC.

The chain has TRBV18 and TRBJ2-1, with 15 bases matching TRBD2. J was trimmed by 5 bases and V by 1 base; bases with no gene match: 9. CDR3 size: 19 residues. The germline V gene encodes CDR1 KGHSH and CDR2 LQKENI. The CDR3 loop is CASSPRTSGGAQRHNEQFF. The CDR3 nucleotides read TGTGCCAGCTCACCACGGACTAGCGGGGGGGCGCAGCGCCACAATGAGCAGTTCTTC.

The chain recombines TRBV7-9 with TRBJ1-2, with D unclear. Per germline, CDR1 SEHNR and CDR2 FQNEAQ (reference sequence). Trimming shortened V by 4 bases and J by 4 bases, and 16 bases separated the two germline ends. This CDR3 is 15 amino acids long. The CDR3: CASSSPRERAYGYTF. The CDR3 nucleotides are TGTGCCAGCAGCTCACCAAGGGAGAGGGCCTATGGCTACACCTTC.

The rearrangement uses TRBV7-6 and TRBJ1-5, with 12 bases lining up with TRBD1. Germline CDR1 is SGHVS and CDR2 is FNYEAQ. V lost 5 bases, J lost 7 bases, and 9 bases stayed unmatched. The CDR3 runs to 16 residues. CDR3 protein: CASSLGTGGIGQPQHF. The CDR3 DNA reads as TGTGCCAGCAGCCTTGGGACAGGGGGCATAGGACAGCCCCAGCATTTT.

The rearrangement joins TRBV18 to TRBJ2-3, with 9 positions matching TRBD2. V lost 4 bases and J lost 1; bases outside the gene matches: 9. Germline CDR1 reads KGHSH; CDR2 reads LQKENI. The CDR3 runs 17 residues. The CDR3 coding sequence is TGTGCCAGCTCACGAGCGTGGGCTAGCGGGGGCACAGATACGCAGTATTTT. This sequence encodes CASSRAWASGGTDTQYF.

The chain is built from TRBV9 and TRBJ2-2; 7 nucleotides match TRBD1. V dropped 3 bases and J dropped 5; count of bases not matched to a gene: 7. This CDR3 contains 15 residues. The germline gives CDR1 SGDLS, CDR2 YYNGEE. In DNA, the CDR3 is TGTGCCAGCAGCGAAGGGACAGCTATTACCGGGGAGCTGTTTTTT. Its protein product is CASSEGTAITGELFF. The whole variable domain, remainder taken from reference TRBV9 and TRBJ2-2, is DSGVTQTPKHLITATGQRVTLRCSPRSGDLSVYWYQQSLDQGLQFLIQYYNGEERAKGNILERFSAQQFPDLHSELNLSSLELGDSALYFCASSEGTAITGELFFGEGSRLTVL.

The CDR3 spells CAISQSGGYTGELFF. The CDR3 DNA follows: TGTGCCATCAGCCAAAGCGGGGGATACACCGGGGAGCTGTTTTTT. This chain joins TRBV10-3 and TRBJ2-2; 8 bases align to TRBD2. This CDR3 has 15 residues. Per the germline V gene, CDR1 is ENHRY and CDR2 is SYGVKD. V trimming: 6 bases; J trimming: 3 bases; junction bases outside the gene matches: 6.

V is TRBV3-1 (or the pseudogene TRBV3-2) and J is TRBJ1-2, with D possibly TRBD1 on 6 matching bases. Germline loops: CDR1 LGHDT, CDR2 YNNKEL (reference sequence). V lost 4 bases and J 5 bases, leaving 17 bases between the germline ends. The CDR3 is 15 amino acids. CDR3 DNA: TGTGCCAGCAGCCCCCGGGGGGCTAGGAGGTATGGCTACACCTTC. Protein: CASSPRGARRYGYTF.